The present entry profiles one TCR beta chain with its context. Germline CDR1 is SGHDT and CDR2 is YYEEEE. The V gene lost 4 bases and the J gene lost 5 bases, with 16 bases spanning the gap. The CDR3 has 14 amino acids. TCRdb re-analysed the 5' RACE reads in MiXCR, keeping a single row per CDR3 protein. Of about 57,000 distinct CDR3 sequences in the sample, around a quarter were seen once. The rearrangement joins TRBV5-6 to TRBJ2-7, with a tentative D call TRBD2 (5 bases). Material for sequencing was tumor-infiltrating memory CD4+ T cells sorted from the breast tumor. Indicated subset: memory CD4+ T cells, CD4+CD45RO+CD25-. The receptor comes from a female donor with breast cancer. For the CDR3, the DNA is TGTGCCAGCAGCGCAACTAGTAGTAACGACGAGCAGTACTTC. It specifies CASSATSSNDEQYF.